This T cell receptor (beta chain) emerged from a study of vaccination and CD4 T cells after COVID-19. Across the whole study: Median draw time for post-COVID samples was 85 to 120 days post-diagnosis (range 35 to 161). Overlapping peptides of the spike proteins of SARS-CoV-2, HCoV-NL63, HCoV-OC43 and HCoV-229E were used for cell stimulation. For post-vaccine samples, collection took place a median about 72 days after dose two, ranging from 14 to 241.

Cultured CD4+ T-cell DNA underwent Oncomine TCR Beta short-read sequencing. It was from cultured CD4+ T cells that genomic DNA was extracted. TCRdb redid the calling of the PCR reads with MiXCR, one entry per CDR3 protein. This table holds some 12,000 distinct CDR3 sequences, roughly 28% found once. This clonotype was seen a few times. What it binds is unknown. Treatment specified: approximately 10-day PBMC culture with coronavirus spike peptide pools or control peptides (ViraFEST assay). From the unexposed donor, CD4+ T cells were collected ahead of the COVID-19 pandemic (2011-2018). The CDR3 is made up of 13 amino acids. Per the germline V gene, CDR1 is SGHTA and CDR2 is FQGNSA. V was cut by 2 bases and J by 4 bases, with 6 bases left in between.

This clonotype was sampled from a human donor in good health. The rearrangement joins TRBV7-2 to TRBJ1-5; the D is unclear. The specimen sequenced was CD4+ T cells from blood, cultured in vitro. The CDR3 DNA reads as TGTGCCAGCAGCTTATTTTCGAATCAGCCCCAGCATTTT. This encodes CASSLFSNQPQHF.